This T cell receptor beta chain was recorded in a study of blood T cell repertoires in COVID-19. Study summary: Some COVID-19 samples were acute and others convalescent; all came from the United States, Italy and Spain. Sample material is recorded as cDNA or gDNA derived from T cells, B-cell-depleted T cells, or PBMCs.

In the authors' methods: Nucleated cell counts were estimated from reference gene primer amplification. Some clones are missing from TCRdb's copy, which holds only in-frame ones; the method was immunoSEQ multiplex PCR. V and J calls and clone size are as listed in that table; D and trimming were resolved from the DNA. This table holds 250,000 to 300,000 clones, approximately 88% found once. CDR1 is LNHDA, CDR2 SQIVND, per germline (reference sequence). Trimming cost V 4 bases and J 1 base, with 7 bases left between them. The CDR3 runs 13 residues. Source material: peripheral blood. The clonotype originates from a middle-aged man with acute or convalescent COVID-19. The gene calls are TRBV19 and TRBJ1-1; no definite D call. The CDR3 loop is CASSNPRNTEAFF. The CDR3 DNA reads TGTGCCAGTAGTAATCCCAGGAACACTGAAGCTTTCTTT.